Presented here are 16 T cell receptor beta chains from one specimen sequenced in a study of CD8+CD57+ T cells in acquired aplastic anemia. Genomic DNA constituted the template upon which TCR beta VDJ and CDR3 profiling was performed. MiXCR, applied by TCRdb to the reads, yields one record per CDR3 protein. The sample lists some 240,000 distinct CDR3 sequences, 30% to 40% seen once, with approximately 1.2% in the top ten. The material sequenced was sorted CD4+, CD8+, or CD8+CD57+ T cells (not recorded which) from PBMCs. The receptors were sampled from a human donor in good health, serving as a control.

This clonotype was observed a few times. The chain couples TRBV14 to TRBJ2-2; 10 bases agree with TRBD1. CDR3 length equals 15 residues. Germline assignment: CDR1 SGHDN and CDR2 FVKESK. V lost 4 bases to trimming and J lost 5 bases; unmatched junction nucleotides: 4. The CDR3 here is CASSLGQGWTGELFF. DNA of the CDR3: TGTGCCAGCAGCCTGGGACAGGGGTGGACCGGGGAGCTGTTTTTT.

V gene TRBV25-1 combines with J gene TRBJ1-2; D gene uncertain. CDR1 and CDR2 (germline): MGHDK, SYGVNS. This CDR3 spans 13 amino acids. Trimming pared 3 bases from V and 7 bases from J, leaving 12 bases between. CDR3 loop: CASSEGRSIGYTF. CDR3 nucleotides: TGTGCCAGCAGTGAGGGCCGGTCGATTGGCTACACCTTC.

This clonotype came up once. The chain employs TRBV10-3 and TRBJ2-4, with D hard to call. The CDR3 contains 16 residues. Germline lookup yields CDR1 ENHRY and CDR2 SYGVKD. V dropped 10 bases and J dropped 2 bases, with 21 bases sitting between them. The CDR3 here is CASSQDLLGTKNIQYF. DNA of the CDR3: TGTGCCAGCAGCCAAGATCTGTTGGGAACCAAAAACATTCAGTACTTC.

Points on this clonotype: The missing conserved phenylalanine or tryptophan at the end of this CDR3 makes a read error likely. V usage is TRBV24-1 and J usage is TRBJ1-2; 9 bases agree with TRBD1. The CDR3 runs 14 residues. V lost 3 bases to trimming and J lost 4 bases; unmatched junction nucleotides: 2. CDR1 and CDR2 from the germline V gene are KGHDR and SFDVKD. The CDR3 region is CATSDPGQGYGYTI. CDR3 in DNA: TGTGCCACCAGTGATCCGGGACAGGGCTATGGCTACACCATC.

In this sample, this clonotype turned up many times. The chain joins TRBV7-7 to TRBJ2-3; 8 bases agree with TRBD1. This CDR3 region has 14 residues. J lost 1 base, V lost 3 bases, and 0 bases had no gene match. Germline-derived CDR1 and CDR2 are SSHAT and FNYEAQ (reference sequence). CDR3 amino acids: CASSLGQGTDTQYF. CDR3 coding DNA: TGTGCCAGCAGCTTGGGACAGGGCACAGATACGCAGTATTTT.

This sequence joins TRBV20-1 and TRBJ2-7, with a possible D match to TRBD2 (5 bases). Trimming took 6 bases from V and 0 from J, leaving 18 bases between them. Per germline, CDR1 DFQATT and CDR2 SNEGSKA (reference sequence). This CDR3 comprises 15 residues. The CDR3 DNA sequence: TGCAGTGCCAGCAGGCGGACGGGGAGCTCCTACGAGCAGTACTTC. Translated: CSASRRTGSSYEQYF.

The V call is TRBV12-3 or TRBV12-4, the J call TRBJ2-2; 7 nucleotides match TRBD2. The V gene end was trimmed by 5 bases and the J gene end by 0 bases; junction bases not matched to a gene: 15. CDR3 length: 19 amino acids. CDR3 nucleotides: TGTGCCAGCAGTCCCGGCCCGGGACTAATGAAAACGAACACCGGGGAGCTGTTTTTT. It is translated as CASSPGPGLMKTNTGELFF.

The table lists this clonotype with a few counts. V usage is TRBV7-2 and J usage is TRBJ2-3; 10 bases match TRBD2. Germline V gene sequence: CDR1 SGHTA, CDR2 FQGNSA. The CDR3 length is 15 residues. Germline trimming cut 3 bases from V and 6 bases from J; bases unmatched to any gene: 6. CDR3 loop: CASSLLAGVLDTQYF. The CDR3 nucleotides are TGTGCCAGCAGCTTGCTAGCGGGAGTTCTTGATACGCAGTATTTT.

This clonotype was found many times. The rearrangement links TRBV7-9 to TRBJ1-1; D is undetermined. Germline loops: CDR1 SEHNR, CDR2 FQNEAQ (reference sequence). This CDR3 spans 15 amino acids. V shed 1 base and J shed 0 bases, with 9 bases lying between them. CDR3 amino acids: CASSLVAGMNTEAFF. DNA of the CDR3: TGTGCCAGCAGCTTAGTCGCGGGAATGAACACTGAAGCTTTCTTT.

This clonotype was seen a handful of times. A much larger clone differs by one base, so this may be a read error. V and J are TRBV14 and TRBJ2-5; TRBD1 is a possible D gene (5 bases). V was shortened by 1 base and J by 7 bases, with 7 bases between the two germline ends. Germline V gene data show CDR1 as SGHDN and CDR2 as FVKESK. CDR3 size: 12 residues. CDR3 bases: TGTGCCAGCAGCCAAGCCACAGGGACCCAGTACTTC. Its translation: CASSQATGTQYF.

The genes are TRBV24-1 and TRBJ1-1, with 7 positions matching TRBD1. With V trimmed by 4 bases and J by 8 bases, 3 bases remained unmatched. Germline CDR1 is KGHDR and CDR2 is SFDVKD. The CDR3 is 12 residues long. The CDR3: CATSDSTGEAFF. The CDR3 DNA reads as TGTGCCACCAGTGACTCGACAGGGGAAGCTTTCTTT.

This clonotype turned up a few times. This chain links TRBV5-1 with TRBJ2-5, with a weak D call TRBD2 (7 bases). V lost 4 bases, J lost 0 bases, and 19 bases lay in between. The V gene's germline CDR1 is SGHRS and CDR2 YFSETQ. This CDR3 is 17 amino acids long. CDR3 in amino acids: CASSRTKGGINQETQYF. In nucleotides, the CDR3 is TGCGCCAGCAGCCGAACCAAGGGGGGGATCAACCAAGAGACCCAGTACTTC.

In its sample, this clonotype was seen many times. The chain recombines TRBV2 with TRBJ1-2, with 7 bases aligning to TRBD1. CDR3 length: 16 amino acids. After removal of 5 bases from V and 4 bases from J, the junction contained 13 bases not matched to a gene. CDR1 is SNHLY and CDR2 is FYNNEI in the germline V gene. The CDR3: CASSIGQALGSYGYTF. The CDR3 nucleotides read TGTGCCAGCAGTATCGGACAGGCCCTAGGGAGCTATGGCTACACCTTC.

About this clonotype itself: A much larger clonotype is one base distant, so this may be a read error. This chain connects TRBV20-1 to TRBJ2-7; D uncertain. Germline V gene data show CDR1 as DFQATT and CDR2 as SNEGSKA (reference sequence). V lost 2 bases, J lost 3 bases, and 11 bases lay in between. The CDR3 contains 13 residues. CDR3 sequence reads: CSARWGLNYEQYF. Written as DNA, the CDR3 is TGCAGTGCTAGATGGGGTCTCAACTACGAGCAGTACTTC.

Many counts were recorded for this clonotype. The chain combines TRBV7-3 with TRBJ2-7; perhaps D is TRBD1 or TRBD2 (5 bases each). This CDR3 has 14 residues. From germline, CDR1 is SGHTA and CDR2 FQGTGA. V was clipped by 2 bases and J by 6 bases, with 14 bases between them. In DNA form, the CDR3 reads TGTGCCAGCAGCTTAGAGAGGGGAGTGGGCGAGCAGTACTTC. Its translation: CASSLERGVGEQYF.

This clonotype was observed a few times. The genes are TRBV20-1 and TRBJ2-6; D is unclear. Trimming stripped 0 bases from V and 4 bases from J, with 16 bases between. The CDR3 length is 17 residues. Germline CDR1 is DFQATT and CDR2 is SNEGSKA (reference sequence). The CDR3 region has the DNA TGCAGTGCTAGAGATCCGTCAGGTCGAGAGGGGGCCAACGTCCTGACTTTC. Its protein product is CSARDPSGREGANVLTF.